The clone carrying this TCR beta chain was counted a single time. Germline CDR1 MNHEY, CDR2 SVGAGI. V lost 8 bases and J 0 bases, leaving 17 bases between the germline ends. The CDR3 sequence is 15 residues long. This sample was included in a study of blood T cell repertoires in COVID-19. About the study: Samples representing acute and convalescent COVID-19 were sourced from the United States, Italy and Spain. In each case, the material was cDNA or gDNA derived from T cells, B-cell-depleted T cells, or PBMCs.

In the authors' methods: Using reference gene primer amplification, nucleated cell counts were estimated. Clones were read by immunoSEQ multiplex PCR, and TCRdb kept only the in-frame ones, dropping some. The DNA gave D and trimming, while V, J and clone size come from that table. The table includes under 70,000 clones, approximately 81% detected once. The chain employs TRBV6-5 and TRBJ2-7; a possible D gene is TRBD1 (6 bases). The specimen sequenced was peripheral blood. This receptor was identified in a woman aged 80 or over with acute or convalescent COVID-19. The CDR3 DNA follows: TGTGCCAGCCGGCAAACAGGGCGTAGCTCCTACGAGCAGTACTTC. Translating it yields CASRQTGRSSYEQYF.